This section outlines one TCR beta chain sequence together with its context. This sample was included in a study of blood T cell repertoires in COVID-19. On the study more broadly: Some COVID-19 samples were acute and others convalescent; all came from the United States, Italy and Spain. PBMCs, B-cell-depleted T cells, or T cells provided the cDNA or gDNA that made up the material.

As handled by the study authors: The authors estimated nucleated cell counts from reference gene primer amplification. Data came from immunoSEQ multiplex PCR; TCRdb stores just in-frame clones and leaves some out. V, J and clone size are taken as reported in that table, and D and trimming were inferred from the DNA itself. The data contain about 260,000 clones, 85% to 90% of them seen just once; the ten biggest clones take up about 1.4%. Trimming left V 2 bases short and J 2 bases short, with 13 bases between. The CDR3 sequence is 15 residues long. Germline values: CDR1 SGHKS, CDR2 YYEKEE (reference sequence).

Sample: peripheral blood. The receptor was derived from a woman aged 40-49 years who had recovered from COVID-19. The chain employs TRBV5-5 and TRBJ2-5; D ambiguous. The CDR3 sequence is CASSFQPWSQETQYF. CDR3 sequence (DNA): TGTGCCAGCAGCTTTCAACCCTGGAGTCAAGAGACCCAGTACTTC.